This T cell receptor (beta chain) was recovered during a study of blood T cell repertoires in COVID-19. As for the study in general: Material from acute and convalescent COVID-19 was sourced from the United States, Italy and Spain. The analysed material was cDNA or gDNA that came from T cells, B-cell-depleted T cells, or PBMCs.

During active infection, Seattle patients enrolled and were then monitored through disease. Some clones are missing from TCRdb's copy, which holds only in-frame ones; the method was immunoSEQ multiplex PCR. Of a few hundred thousand clones listed, about 88% were seen once; the top ten hold around 7.5%. Germline CDR1 is LGHDT and CDR2 is YNNKEL (reference sequence). This CDR3 is built from 14 residues. V lost 6 bases and J lost 6, with 15 bases in between. The chain carries TRBV3-1 (or the pseudogene TRBV3-2) and TRBJ2-1, with a weak D call TRBD2 (7 bases). The receptor comes from a woman aged 55-70 years with COVID-19, enrolled during active disease. The sequenced sample consisted of peripheral blood. The CDR3 nucleotides are TGTGCCAGCAGACGCGGCGGGGGCTCCAATGAGCAGTTCTTC. Amino acids: CASRRGGGSNEQFF.